Listed below are T cell receptor beta chains from one sample, sequenced in a study of post-analysis software for immune sequencing data. TCRdb analysed the PCR reads with MiXCR anew, one entry per CDR3 protein. Counted here are about 820,000 distinct CDR3 sequences, about 57% occurring once; the ten biggest clones make up 4.6%. Sequenced input: blood. Every receptor here comes from a girl aged 5-17 years with multiple sclerosis. Each CDR3 is given without its conserved first and last residue. D genes are given only for firm matches.

v_call: TRBV5-1
d_call: TRBD1
j_call: TRBJ2-7
cdr3_aa: ASSMGQADLSYEQY

v_call: TRBV6-6
d_call: TRBD1
j_call: NA
cdr3_aa: ASRRPRGTGVHEQY

v_call: TRBV29-1
d_call: NA
j_call: TRBJ2-1
cdr3_aa: SGDLLGNNEQF

v_call: TRBV18
d_call: NA
j_call: TRBJ1-1
cdr3_aa: AGSPRRLLGTEAF

v_call: TRBV29-1
d_call: NA
j_call: TRBJ2-1
cdr3_aa: SVEDPGSPYNEQF

v_call: TRBV20-1
d_call: TRBD1
j_call: NA
cdr3_aa: SASPRDSGYEQY

v_call: TRBV7-9
d_call: NA
j_call: TRBJ2-7
cdr3_aa: ASSHISAPYEQY

v_call: TRBV5-1
d_call: NA
j_call: TRBJ2-1
cdr3_aa: ATRDYQSYNEQF

v_call: TRBV5-1
d_call: NA
j_call: TRBJ2-3
cdr3_aa: ASNLGAGSTDTQY

v_call: TRBV20-1
d_call: TRBD2
j_call: TRBJ2-7
cdr3_aa: SAGTSGRGEQY

v_call: TRBV7-8
d_call: TRBD2
j_call: NA
cdr3_aa: ASNPNAGLAGVGTQY

v_call: TRBV7-3
d_call: NA
j_call: TRBJ1-1
cdr3_aa: ASSLSPMNTEAF

v_call: TRBV20-1
d_call: NA
j_call: TRBJ1-2
cdr3_aa: SARLPRGGNYGYT

v_call: TRBV30
d_call: NA
j_call: TRBJ2-3
cdr3_aa: AWSQHSQDTQY

v_call: TRBV3-1
d_call: NA
j_call: TRBJ2-5
cdr3_aa: ASSSTRLQETQY

v_call: TRBV7-2
d_call: NA
j_call: TRBJ2-1
cdr3_aa: ASSSPGLGPYPYNEQF

v_call: TRBV18
d_call: TRBD1
j_call: TRBJ1-1
cdr3_aa: ASSEGAQDTEAF